This TCR beta chain originates from a study of blood T cells in healthy people across ages. The ends were cut back, 0 bases at V and 8 bases at J, with 10 bases in the middle. The V gene's germline CDR1 is SQVTM and CDR2 ANQGSEA. This CDR3 is 12 amino acids long. Next came a second PCR, run for roughly 6 to 11 cycles, which used a sample-barcoded 5' primer along with a J-beta primer mix. TCRdb independently ran MiXCR on the 5' RACE reads; one entry per CDR3 protein. The sample contains 1 million or so distinct CDR3 sequences, under 55% of which appear only once. Study results and limitations: Roughly linear age-related decline in beta diversity appeared, significant by age approximately 40. With unsorted PBMCs, a conclusive comparison of naive versus antigen-experienced cells was not possible. It was held that the diversity estimates obtained from one million T cells were underestimates. Donors of long life had a larger count of naive CD4+ cells and greater diversity than aged donors.

This clonotype turned up a few times. No antigen is known for it. J is TRBJ1-2 and V is TRBV29-1; D possibly corresponds to TRBD1 (5 bases). Source material: blood. The clonotype originates from a woman aged 55-70 years in good health. CDR3 nucleotide sequence: TGCAGCGTTGAAGAAGTAGGGGACGGCTACACCTTC. Its protein product is CSVEEVGDGYTF.